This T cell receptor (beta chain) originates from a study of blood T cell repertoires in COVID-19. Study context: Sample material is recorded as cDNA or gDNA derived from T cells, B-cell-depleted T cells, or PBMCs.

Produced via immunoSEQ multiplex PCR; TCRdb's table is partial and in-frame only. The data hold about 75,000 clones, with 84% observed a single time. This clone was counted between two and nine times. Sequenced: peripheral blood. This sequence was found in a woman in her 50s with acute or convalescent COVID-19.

CDR3 sequence: CASRNDRFSNQPQHF. In DNA form, the CDR3 reads TGTGCCAGCAGAAACGACAGATTTAGCAATCAGCCCCAGCATTTT. This sequence joins TRBV2 and TRBJ1-5; D perhaps matches TRBD1 (5 bases). Trimming left V 6 bases short and J 0 bases short, with 12 bases between. The CDR3 contains 15 residues. In germline, CDR1 is SNHLY, CDR2 FYNNEI.